The clone carrying this T cell receptor beta chain was picked up a small number of times. Its antigen is as yet unknown. This sample stems from a study of cytomegalovirus exposure and HLA in healthy donors. Study overall: The study placed about four fifths of its 398 genotyped donors in the Caucasian-associated ancestry cluster.

The PCR had 60 Vbeta and 13 Jbeta primers. Generated by immunoSEQ multiplex PCR, the TCRdb table keeps only in-frame clones and is missing some. The profile shows about 150,000 clones, 64% of them singletons. The CDR3 spans 12 residues. The V gene's germline CDR1 is SGHTA and CDR2 FQGTGA. Trimming left V 5 bases short and J 13 bases short, with 12 bases between. General observations from the study: It was in a later analysis that TCR association rates were seen to vary by HLA locus, highest for DRB1 and lowest for HLA-C. Cytomegalovirus-associated status was assigned to 150 to 200 TCR beta chains. Apart from CMV serostatus, no immune exposure information was available.

This receptor was taken from a woman aged 30 to 39 in good health and CMV-seropositive. Sequences were obtained from PBMCs. J is TRBJ1-6 and V is TRBV7-3; D is perhaps TRBD1 (6 bases). The CDR3 nucleotides read TGTGCCAGCAGCCCCGGGACATTCCCCCTCCACTTT. It yields the protein CASSPGTFPLHF.